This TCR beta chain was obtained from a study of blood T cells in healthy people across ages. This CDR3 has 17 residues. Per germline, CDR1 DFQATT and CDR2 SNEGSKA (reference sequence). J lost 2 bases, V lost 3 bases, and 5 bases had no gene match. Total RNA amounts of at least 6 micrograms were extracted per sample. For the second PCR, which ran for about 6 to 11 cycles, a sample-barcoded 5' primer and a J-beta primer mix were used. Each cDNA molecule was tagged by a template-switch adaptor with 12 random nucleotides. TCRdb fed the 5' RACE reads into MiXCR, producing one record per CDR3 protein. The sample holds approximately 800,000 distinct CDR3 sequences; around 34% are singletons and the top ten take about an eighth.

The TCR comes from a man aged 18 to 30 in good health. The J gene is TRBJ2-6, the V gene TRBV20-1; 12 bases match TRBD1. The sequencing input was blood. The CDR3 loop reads CSASRGQGAPGANVLTF. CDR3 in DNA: TGCAGTGCTAGCCGGGGACAGGGGGCTCCTGGGGCCAACGTCCTGACTTTC.